What follows are 24 T cell receptor beta chains derived from one specimen sequenced in a study of blood T cell repertoires in COVID-19. Produced via immunoSEQ multiplex PCR; TCRdb's table is partial and in-frame only. The table has 200,000 to 300,000 clones, approximately 90% seen once. Specimen: PBMCs or T cells enriched from blood (not recorded which). The origin of the receptors is a woman aged 25 to 39 who had recovered from COVID-19.

The J gene is TRBJ1-1, the V gene TRBV5-6, with D unclear. CDR1 and CDR2 from the germline V gene are SGHDT and YYEEEE. This CDR3 has 14 residues. The V and J ends lost 0 bases and 7 bases respectively, with 13 bases between them. Here the CDR3 DNA reads TGTGCCAGCAGCTTGGCGCGGGCCCCCTATGAAGCTTTCTTT. It encodes CASSLARAPYEAFF.

The chain carries TRBV28 and TRBJ2-1, with 12 bases fitting TRBD2. Losses at the gene ends were 5 bases for V and 7 bases for J; bases not matched to a gene: 6. The germline CDR1 and CDR2 sequences are MDHEN and SYDVKM. CDR3 length: 15 amino acids. In DNA form, the CDR3 reads TGTGCCAGCAGTCGACTAGCGGGAGATGTAAATGAGCAGTTCTTC. It codes for CASSRLAGDVNEQFF.

V is TRBV5-1 and J is TRBJ1-4, with a possible D match to TRBD1 (5 bases). The V end was cut by 4 bases, the J end by 5 bases, with 15 bases between. The CDR3 runs to 15 residues. Germline V CDR1 and CDR2: SGHRS, YFSETQ. CDR3 sequence: CASSRAGLRNEKLFF. CDR3 in DNA: TGCGCCAGCAGCCGGGCAGGGCTTCGAAATGAAAAACTGTTTTTT.

The chain is built from TRBV9 and TRBJ1-2; D ambiguous. CDR1 and CDR2 from the germline V gene are SGDLS and YYNGEE. The CDR3 runs 12 residues. V dropped 2 bases and J dropped 8 bases, with 10 bases sitting between them. The chain's CDR3 is CASSVQAGGYTF. The CDR3 coding sequence is TGTGCCAGCAGCGTCCAGGCTGGGGGCTACACCTTC.

The chain uses TRBV5-4 and TRBJ2-1; 10 bases align to TRBD2. Trimming cost V 5 bases and J 9 bases; bases outside gene matches: 11. This CDR3 is built from 15 residues. Germline CDR1 is SGHNT and CDR2 is YYREEE (reference sequence). The DNA for the CDR3 is TGTGCCAGCAGGGGAGCGGGAGGGCCTCCCGGTGAGCAGTTCTTC. Protein sequence: CASRGAGGPPGEQFF.

CDR3 sequence reads: CASSPLPTGTISGNTIYF. In DNA, the CDR3 is TGTGCCAGCTCACCACTTCCGACAGGGACCATCTCTGGAAACACCATATATTTT. This rearrangement joins TRBV18 to TRBJ1-3; 7 bases line up with TRBD1. CDR3 size: 18 residues. The J segment lost 0 bases and the V segment lost 1 base, leaving 9 bases of the junction unmatched. The germline CDR1 and CDR2 sequences are KGHSH and LQKENI.

The chain employs TRBV6-5 and TRBJ1-2; D is unclear. The length of the CDR3 is 12 residues. V shed 6 bases and J shed 4 bases, with 9 bases lying between them. Per germline, CDR1 MNHEY and CDR2 SVGAGI. CDR3 DNA sequence: TGTGCCAGCAGCCGGGAAATCTATGGCTACACCTTC. It encodes CASSREIYGYTF.

The CDR3 coding sequence is TGCGCCAGCAGCTTGGCCTCCCCGACTTTTAACTATGGCTACACCTTC. Encoded protein: CASSLASPTFNYGYTF. The rearrangement joins TRBV5-1 to TRBJ1-2, with D hard to call. The CDR3 runs to 16 residues. Germline-derived CDR1 and CDR2 are SGHRS and YFSETQ. The V end was cut by 0 bases, the J end by 1 base, with 13 bases between.

The CDR3 reads CSSSSGGGNEQFF. DNA of the CDR3: TGCAGCTCCAGCTCGGGCGGGGGGAATGAGCAGTTCTTC. The chain couples TRBV29-1 to TRBJ2-1; 8 nucleotides line up with TRBD2. The CDR3 is 13 residues long. Trimming removed 8 bases from V and 7 bases from J; junction bases left unmatched: 10. Germline CDR1 SQVTM, CDR2 ANQGSEA.

This chain uses TRBV6-4 with TRBJ1-1, with TRBD1 as a possible D gene (5 bases). V lost 2 bases and J lost 1, with 17 bases in between. The CDR3 is made up of 17 amino acids. CDR1 MRHNA and CDR2 SNTAGT come from the germline V gene. CDR3 sequence reads: CASSDVPGLVRNTEAFF. CDR3 DNA sequence: TGTGCCAGCAGTGACGTTCCAGGGCTCGTCCGGAACACTGAAGCTTTCTTT.

This rearrangement joins TRBV28 to TRBJ1-6; D uncertain. Deletions cut 6 bases from V and 7 bases from J, with 7 bases between. CDR1 is MDHEN and CDR2 is SYDVKM in the germline V gene. CDR3 length: 12 amino acids. CDR3 loop: CASSRRNSPLHF. Here the CDR3 DNA reads TGTGCCAGCAGCCGTAGAAATTCACCCCTCCACTTT.

The rearrangement joins TRBV5-6 to TRBJ1-1, with D possibly being TRBD1 (6 bases). V lost 0 bases, J lost 5 bases, and 11 bases lay in between. CDR3 length equals 14 residues. Germline loops: CDR1 SGHDT, CDR2 YYEEEE. DNA of the CDR3: TGTGCCAGCAGCTTGGTTGGCAGGGGAACTGAAGCTTTCTTT. It encodes CASSLVGRGTEAFF.

This rearrangement joins TRBV28 to TRBJ2-1; a possible D gene is TRBD1 (7 bases). V was pared by 6 bases and J by 12 bases, with 24 bases between. The CDR3 sequence is 15 residues long. Germline V gives CDR1 MDHEN, CDR2 SYDVKM. This CDR3 reads CASRRTTGDLGWQFF. CDR3 sequence (DNA): TGTGCCAGCAGGAGGACTACAGGGGATCTCGGTTGGCAGTTCTTC.

This clone was found a few times. CDR3 in DNA: TGTGCCAGCAGCCCGGCTCATCAAGGCGGGAGGTCTCTTGAGCAGTTCTTC. This codes for CASSPAHQGGRSLEQFF. V is TRBV9 and J is TRBJ2-1, with TRBD2 identical over 8 bases. V lost 4 bases and J lost 9; bases outside the gene matches: 18. Germline CDR1 is SGDLS and CDR2 is YYNGEE. The CDR3 has 17 amino acids.

The V gene is TRBV10-3, the J gene TRBJ1-3; TRBD1 aligns across 7 bases. Trimming cost V 3 bases and J 3 bases; bases outside gene matches: 2. Germline V CDR1 and CDR2: ENHRY, SYGVKD. The CDR3 runs to 14 residues. CDR3 sequence reads: CAISEQGNGNTIYF. In nucleotides, the CDR3 is TGTGCCATCAGTGAACAGGGGAATGGAAACACCATATATTTT.

The V and J genes are TRBV5-6 and TRBJ1-1; D gene uncertain. With 2 bases removed from V and 1 base from J, the gap between germline ends came to 9 bases. In germline, CDR1 is SGHDT, CDR2 YYEEEE. The CDR3 runs to 14 residues. The DNA for the CDR3 is TGTGCCAGCAGCTTAACTTCCCCGAACACTGAAGCTTTCTTT. Translation: CASSLTSPNTEAFF.

The V and J genes are TRBV6-5 and TRBJ1-4; tentatively, D is TRBD1 (5 bases). There are 14 residues in the CDR3. The V end lost 8 bases, the J end lost 1 base, and 11 bases lay between the germline ends. Germline CDR1 is MNHEY and CDR2 is SVGAGI. The CDR3 DNA follows: TGTGCCAGCCGGCCAGGGCGAACTAATGAAAAACTGTTTTTT. It yields the protein CASRPGRTNEKLFF.

The gene calls are TRBV19 and TRBJ1-4; TRBD1 is a possible D gene (6 bases). The CDR3 length is 14 residues. The V gene lost 5 bases and the J gene lost 4 bases, with 11 bases spanning the gap. Germline lookup yields CDR1 LNHDA and CDR2 SQIVND (reference sequence). CDR3 DNA: TGTGCCAGTAGTCAGGGGCACTATAATGAAAAACTGTTTTTT. It translates to CASSQGHYNEKLFF.

The chain recombines TRBV11-3 with TRBJ2-6, with TRBD1 identical over 9 bases. The CDR3 sequence is 20 residues long. The germline V gene encodes CDR1 SGHNT and CDR2 YENEEA. Losses at the gene ends were 0 bases for V and 0 bases for J; bases not matched to a gene: 9. The CDR3 here is CASSLDYKQGASSGANVLTF. Here the CDR3 DNA reads TGTGCCAGCAGCTTAGATTACAAACAGGGGGCTAGCTCTGGGGCCAACGTCCTGACTTTC.

This clone appeared a single time. The chain joins TRBV29-1 to TRBJ2-3; D is unresolved. V lost 8 bases and J lost 4, with 7 bases in between. Per germline, CDR1 SQVTM and CDR2 ANQGSEA. The CDR3 is made up of 10 amino acids. The DNA for the CDR3 is TGCAGCATCGGGTCAGATACGCAGTATTTT. Its protein product is CSIGSDTQYF.

This clone was seen once. V gene TRBV7-8 combines with J gene TRBJ2-7; TRBD2 aligns across 11 bases. Trimming cost V 7 bases and J 5 bases; bases outside gene matches: 13. From germline, CDR1 is SGHVS and CDR2 FQNEAQ. This CDR3 comprises 16 residues. The CDR3 DNA reads as TGTGCCAGCAAGAGAACTAGCGGGAGTCTGAGGAACGAGCAGTACTTC. Translated, it gives CASKRTSGSLRNEQYF. Based on the CDR3 plus reference TRBV7-8 and TRBJ2-7, the full variable domain is GAGVSQSPRYKVAKRGQDVALRCDPISGHVSLFWYQQALGQGPEFLTYFQNEAQLDKSGLPSDRFFAERPEGSVSTLKIQRTQQEDSAVYLCASKRTSGSLRNEQYFGPGTRLTVT.

In DNA form, the CDR3 reads TGTGCCAGCAGCTTGGGGGACAGGGGGCGGAAGCAGTACTTC. Translated: CASSLGDRGRKQYF. The genes are TRBV5-6 and TRBJ2-7; 12 bases are a match to TRBD1. V was pared by 0 bases and J by 8 bases, with 3 bases of the junction left unmatched. CDR1 and CDR2 (germline): SGHDT, YYEEEE. This CDR3 has 14 residues.

This clone was counted a single time. This rearrangement joins TRBV30 to TRBJ1-3; D remains ambiguous. Trimming cost V 0 bases and J 0 bases, with 15 bases left between them. The length of the CDR3 is 17 residues. CDR1 is GTSNPN and CDR2 is SVGIG in the germline V gene (reference sequence). CDR3 DNA: TGTGCCTGGAGTGTCTACCCCCCAGGATACTCTGGAAACACCATATATTTT. This translates into CAWSVYPPGYSGNTIYF. Full variable domain (remainder filled in from reference TRBV30 and TRBJ1-3): SQTIHQWPATLVQPVGSPLSLECTVEGTSNPNLYWYRQAAGRGLQLLFYSVGIGQISSEVPQNLSASRPQDRQFILSSKKLLLSDSGFYLCAWSVYPPGYSGNTIYFGEGSWLTVV.

In this sample, this clone turned up once. The chain employs TRBV28 and TRBJ1-2, with 10 bases lining up with TRBD1. Germline CDR1 and CDR2: MDHEN and SYDVKM. V shed 11 bases and J 4 bases; nucleotides not matched to a gene: 7. The CDR3 runs 13 residues. CDR3 in amino acids: CASRDRGGYGYTF. CDR3 sequence (DNA): TGTGCCTCACGGGACAGGGGAGGCTATGGCTACACCTTC.